Included here is one T cell receptor beta chain sequence, with context. Germline V gives CDR1 LGHNA, CDR2 YNFKEQ. Germline trimming cut 0 bases from V and 9 bases from J; bases unmatched to any gene: 8. This CDR3 comprises 16 residues. The sample belongs to a study of technical replicates of blood from a handful of donors. Profiling relied on immunoSEQ multiplex PCR, and the TCRdb table lists in-frame clones only, not all of them. The sample records some 74,000 clones, nearly 97% being singletons. The sequence was obtained from a human donor in good health. Source material: T cells isolated from PBMCs. The chain recombines TRBV4-2 with TRBJ1-5, with 10 bases that match TRBD1. The CDR3 sequence: CASSQEEGQGGLPQHF. CDR3 nucleotide sequence: TGTGCCAGCAGCCAAGAAGAAGGACAGGGGGGGTTGCCCCAGCATTTT.